The 2 T cell receptor beta chains below were found in one sample sequenced in a study of blood T cell repertoires in COVID-19. Assay used: immunoSEQ multiplex PCR; TCRdb lists only in-frame clones, some missing. The sample lists about 150,000 clones, 84% seen once, with approximately 9.7% in the top ten. Specimen: peripheral blood. The receptors originated from a woman in her fifties or sixties with acute or convalescent COVID-19.

The CDR3 bases are TGTGCCAGCAATTACGGAGGAAATTCACCCCTCCACTTT. As protein: CASNYGGNSPLHF. J is TRBJ1-6 and V is TRBV12-3 or TRBV12-4; no clear D gene. V gave up 7 bases and J gave up 7 bases, with 11 bases separating them. CDR3 length equals 13 residues.

The chain uses TRBV6-5 and TRBJ2-7, with D perhaps TRBD1 (6 bases). CDR3 length: 13 amino acids. In germline, CDR1 is MNHEY, CDR2 SVGAGI. V dropped 6 bases and J dropped 6 bases, with 15 bases sitting between them. CDR3: CASRDSQGLEQYF. In DNA form, the CDR3 reads TGTGCCAGCAGGGACTCACAGGGCCTCGAGCAGTACTTC.